This T cell receptor (beta chain) was profiled in a study of PD-L1 blockade in urothelial cancer. Across the study: Male patients with bladder-origin urothelial cancer numbered most of the 29. Blood analysis took place 3 weeks (second dose) and 6 weeks after treatment start.

The time point here: pretreatment peripheral blood. Clones were sequenced by immunoSEQ multiplex PCR, and TCRdb holds only the in-frame ones, with some missing. The sample has about 38,000 clones, roughly 80% seen once. V gave up 4 bases and J gave up 5 bases; unmatched junction bases: 6. Germline CDR1 and CDR2: KGHSH and LQKENI. The CDR3 spans 15 residues. The chain recombines TRBV18 with TRBJ2-7; 12 nucleotides line up with TRBD1. The specimen comprised PBMCs, sampled around atezolizumab (anti-PD-L1) treatment. The TCR sequence derives from a man aged 80 or over with urothelial cancer. The CDR3 DNA is TGTGCCAGCTCACTCGCCGGGACAGGGGGCCACGAGCAGTACTTC. This gives the protein CASSLAGTGGHEQYF.